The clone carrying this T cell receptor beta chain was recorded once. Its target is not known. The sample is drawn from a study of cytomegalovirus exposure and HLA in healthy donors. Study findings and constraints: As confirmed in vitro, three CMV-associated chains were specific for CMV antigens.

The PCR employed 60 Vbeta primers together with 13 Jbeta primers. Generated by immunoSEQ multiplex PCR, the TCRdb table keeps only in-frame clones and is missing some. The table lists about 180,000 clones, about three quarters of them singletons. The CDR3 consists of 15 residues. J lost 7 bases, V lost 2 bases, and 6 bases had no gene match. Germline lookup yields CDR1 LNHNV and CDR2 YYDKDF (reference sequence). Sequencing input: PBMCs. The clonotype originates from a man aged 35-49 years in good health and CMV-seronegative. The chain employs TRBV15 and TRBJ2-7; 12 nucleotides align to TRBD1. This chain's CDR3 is CATSRSGQGAWEQYF. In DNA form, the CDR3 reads TGTGCCACCAGCAGATCGGGACAGGGGGCGTGGGAGCAGTACTTC.